The 18 T cell receptor beta chains below all came from one sample that was sequenced in a study of blood T cell repertoires in COVID-19. The repertoire was sequenced with immunoSEQ multiplex PCR; TCRdb's copy has only in-frame clones and lacks some. The sample yields around 53,000 clones, about three quarters seen once. The sequencing sample was made of peripheral blood. The receptors stem from a man aged 50 to 60 with active or convalescent COVID-19.

CDR3 DNA sequence: TGTGCCAGCTCACCGACCCTAGCGCCGTCGAGAGAAAAACTGTTTTTT. Amino acids: CASSPTLAPSREKLFF. The chain is built from TRBV18 and TRBJ1-4; no clear D. Trimming stripped 3 bases from V and 8 bases from J, with 19 bases between. The CDR3 contains 16 residues. CDR1 is KGHSH and CDR2 is LQKENI in the germline V gene.

This chain joins TRBV2 and TRBJ1-2; 8 bases are shared with TRBD1. The junction had 0 bases not matched to a gene; V was cut back by 4 bases and J by 2 bases. Germline CDR1 reads SNHLY; CDR2 reads FYNNEI. This CDR3 has 13 amino acids. In DNA, the CDR3 is TGTGCCAGCAGTGGGACAGGGAACTATGGCTACACCTTC. Encoded protein: CASSGTGNYGYTF.

J is TRBJ1-4 and V is TRBV7-9; D ambiguous. CDR1 is SEHNR, CDR2 FQNEAQ, per germline (reference sequence). This CDR3 is built from 13 residues. V lost 2 bases and J lost 11, with 12 bases in between. CDR3 DNA: TGTGCCAGCAGCTTACTTGACGGCGGGAAACTGTTTTTT. Residues: CASSLLDGGKLFF.

The V call is TRBV7-2, the J call TRBJ2-3; 7 bases align to TRBD2. This CDR3 is built from 15 residues. The J segment lost 3 bases and the V segment lost 5 bases, leaving 8 bases of the junction unmatched. Germline CDR1 and CDR2: SGHTA and FQGNSA. The CDR3 sequence is CASSAEARETDTQYF. DNA of the CDR3: TGTGCCAGCAGCGCGGAAGCGCGGGAGACAGATACGCAGTATTTT.

The chain combines TRBV27 with TRBJ2-1; tentatively, D is TRBD2 (6 bases). Germline loops: CDR1 MNHEY, CDR2 SMNVEV (reference sequence). This CDR3 spans 14 amino acids. Trimming left V 6 bases short and J 8 bases short, with 17 bases between. CDR3 protein: CASRSPGLIHEQFF. The CDR3 DNA sequence: TGTGCCAGCAGAAGTCCGGGACTTATCCATGAGCAGTTCTTC.

The V and J genes are TRBV4-2 and TRBJ1-2, with no clear D. CDR1 is LGHNA, CDR2 YNFKEQ, per germline. The CDR3 length is 13 residues. Trimming pared 0 bases from V and 12 bases from J, leaving 14 bases between. CDR3 sequence: CASSQEEGPGNTF. CDR3 nucleotide sequence: TGTGCCAGCAGCCAAGAAGAGGGTCCGGGAAACACCTTC.

The genes are TRBV29-1 and TRBJ2-6; D remains ambiguous. This CDR3 has 14 residues. The V and J ends lost 3 bases and 2 bases respectively, with 8 bases between them. The germline V gene has CDR1 SQVTM and CDR2 ANQGSEA. The CDR3 protein is CSVDVQTGANVLTF. The CDR3, as DNA: TGCAGCGTTGACGTACAAACTGGGGCCAACGTCCTGACTTTC. Based on the CDR3 plus reference TRBV29-1 and TRBJ2-6, the full variable domain is SAVISQKPSRDICQRGTSLTIQCQVDSQVTMMFWYRQQPGQSLTLIATANQGSEATYESGFVIDKFPISRPNLTFSTLTVSNMSPEDSSIYLCSVDVQTGANVLTFGAGSRLTVL.

The rearrangement links TRBV27 to TRBJ2-4; 7 nucleotides align to TRBD2. Germline trimming cut 4 bases from V and 7 bases from J; bases unmatched to any gene: 7. This CDR3 comprises 14 residues. The V gene's germline CDR1 is MNHEY and CDR2 SMNVEV (reference sequence). CDR3: CASSWGIGGNIQYF. The DNA of the CDR3 is TGTGCCAGCAGTTGGGGCATCGGGGGGAACATTCAGTACTTC.

This sequence joins TRBV10-2 and TRBJ1-2, with a tentative D call TRBD1 (5 bases). The CDR3 has 14 residues. Germline V gives CDR1 WSHSY, CDR2 SAAADI. V lost 5 bases and J 5 bases, leaving 15 bases between the germline ends. Here the CDR3 reads CASSNADRVYGYTF. As DNA, the CDR3 is TGCGCCAGCAGTAACGCCGACAGAGTGTATGGCTACACCTTC.

The rearrangement uses TRBV7-9 and TRBJ1-5, with 9 bases lining up with TRBD1. CDR3 size: 16 residues. Germline V gene data show CDR1 as SEHNR and CDR2 as FQNEAQ (reference sequence). Trimming removed 1 base from V and 2 bases from J; junction bases left unmatched: 3. The CDR3 region has the DNA TGTGCCAGCAGCTTAGTGGGACAGGGAGGCAATCAGCCCCAGCATTTT. Translation gives CASSLVGQGGNQPQHF.

This chain joins TRBV7-2 and TRBJ2-7; D gene uncertain. This CDR3 comprises 16 residues. V lost 2 bases and J lost 2, with 16 bases in between. The germline V gene has CDR1 SGHTA and CDR2 FQGNSA. The CDR3 reads CASSLRGLAEPYEQYF. The DNA for the CDR3 is TGTGCCAGCAGCTTACGTGGATTGGCGGAACCCTACGAGCAGTACTTC.

The chain is built from TRBV11-3 and TRBJ2-1, with 7 bases aligning to TRBD2. J lost 5 bases, V lost 5 bases, and 3 bases had no gene match. The CDR3 sequence is 13 residues long. Germline V lookup: CDR1 SGHNT, CDR2 YENEEA. The CDR3 here is CASSAGVNNEQFF. CDR3 bases: TGTGCCAGCAGCGCGGGAGTAAACAATGAGCAGTTCTTC.

This chain joins TRBV20-1 and TRBJ1-3; no reliable D call. V was cut by 6 bases and J by 3 bases, with 6 bases left in between. The CDR3 loop spans 11 amino acids. The germline V gene encodes CDR1 DFQATT and CDR2 SNEGSKA (reference sequence). The CDR3: CSAFFGNTIYF. For the CDR3, the DNA is TGCAGTGCGTTCTTTGGAAACACCATATATTTT.

In its sample, this clone was seen a few times. The chain couples TRBV28 to TRBJ2-1, with D tentatively TRBD2 (5 bases). V gave up 6 bases and J gave up 10 bases, with 7 bases separating them. Germline CDR1 MDHEN, CDR2 SYDVKM. The CDR3 sequence is 10 residues long. The CDR3 loop reads CASSGGEQFF. CDR3 sequence (DNA): TGTGCCAGCAGCGGAGGCGAGCAGTTCTTC. Full variable domain (remainder filled in from reference TRBV28 and TRBJ2-1): DVKVTQSSRYLVKRTGEKVFLECVQDMDHENMFWYRQDPGLGLRLIYFSYDVKMKEKGDIPEGYSVSREKKERFSLILESASTNQTSMYLCASSGGEQFFGPGTRLTVL.

The chain carries TRBV5-1 and TRBJ1-1, with a tentative D call TRBD1 (5 bases). There are 17 residues in the CDR3. The germline CDR1 and CDR2 sequences are SGHRS and YFSETQ. V was cut by 3 bases and J by 1 base, with 19 bases left in between. This chain's CDR3 is CASSSSSGPGENTEAFF. Here the CDR3 DNA reads TGCGCCAGCAGCTCGTCCAGCGGGCCGGGGGAGAACACTGAAGCTTTCTTT. The full variable domain, completed using reference TRBV5-1 and TRBJ1-1, is KAGVTQTPRYLIKTRGQQVTLSCSPISGHRSVSWYQQTPGQGLQFLFEYFSETQRNKGNFPGRFSGRQFSNSRSEMNVSTLELGDSALYLCASSSSSGPGENTEAFFGQGTRLTVV.

This clone came up a few times. The CDR3 region has the DNA TGTGCCAGCAGCCCCGCCGTGTCCGGCACTGAAGCTTTCTTT. Translating gives CASSPAVSGTEAFF. The rearrangement joins TRBV7-2 to TRBJ1-1; no clear D gene. Germline V gene sequence: CDR1 SGHTA, CDR2 FQGNSA. The CDR3 contains 14 residues. V was pared by 5 bases and J by 4 bases, with 14 bases between.

This clone was found a few times. The chain has TRBV7-8 and TRBJ1-2; TRBD1 might be the D (6 bases). CDR3 size: 15 residues. The V gene's germline CDR1 is SGHVS and CDR2 FQNEAQ. The V gene lost 3 bases and the J gene lost 5 bases, with 16 bases spanning the gap. The CDR3 DNA reads TGTGCCAGCAGCTTCACGGGGGGAACAGGGTATGGCTACACCTTC. As protein: CASSFTGGTGYGYTF.

The gene calls are TRBV25-1 and TRBJ1-1, with TRBD1 matching 8 bases. After removal of 3 bases from V and 11 bases from J, the junction contained 14 bases not matched to a gene. This CDR3 is built from 15 residues. Germline CDR1 and CDR2: MGHDK and SYGVNS. The CDR3, as DNA: TGTGCCAGCAGTGAGCCCGGACAGGGCAGGTACGCGGCTTTCTTT. This codes for CASSEPGQGRYAAFF.